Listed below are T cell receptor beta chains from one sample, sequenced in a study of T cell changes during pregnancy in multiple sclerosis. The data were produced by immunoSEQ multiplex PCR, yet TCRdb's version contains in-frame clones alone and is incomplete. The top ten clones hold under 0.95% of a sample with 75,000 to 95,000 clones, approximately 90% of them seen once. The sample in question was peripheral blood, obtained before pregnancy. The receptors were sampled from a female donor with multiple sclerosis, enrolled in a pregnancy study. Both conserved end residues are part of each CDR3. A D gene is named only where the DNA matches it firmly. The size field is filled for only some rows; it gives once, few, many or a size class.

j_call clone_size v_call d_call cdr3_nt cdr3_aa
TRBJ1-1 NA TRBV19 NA TGTGCCAGTAGTATAGTTAGGCAGGGATACGTCGCTGAAGCTTTCTTT CASSIVRQGYVAEAFF
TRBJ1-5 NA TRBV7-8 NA TGTGCCAGCAGCTTGTTGGCAGTTTATCAGCCCCAGCATTTT CASSLLAVYQPQHF
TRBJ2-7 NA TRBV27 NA TGTGCCAGCGGCGGGTTCCTGAGGCAGTACTTC CASGGFLRQYF
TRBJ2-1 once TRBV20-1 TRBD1 TGCAGTGCCCCCCGGTGGGACAGGCAGTTCTTC CSAPRWDRQFF
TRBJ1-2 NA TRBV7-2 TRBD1 TGTGCCAGCAGCTTAGCGACAGGGGTTGACTATGGCTACACCTTC CASSLATGVDYGYTF
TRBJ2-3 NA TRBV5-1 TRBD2 TGCGCCAGCAGCTTGGTCCGGGGGGGCACAGATACGCAGTATTTT CASSLVRGGTDTQYF
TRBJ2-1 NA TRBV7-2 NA TGTGCCAGCAGCCCCCGGGGAGTCGCATACAATGAGCAGTTCTTC CASSPRGVAYNEQFF
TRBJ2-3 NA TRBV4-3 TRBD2 TGCGCCAGCAGCCAAGCGACCTGGGGGGGGGTGGGAGCAGATACGCAGTATTTT CASSQATWGGVGADTQYF
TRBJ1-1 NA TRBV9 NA TGTGCCAGCAGCGAGGGGCTCGGGCGGGAGAAAGCTTTCTTT CASSEGLGREKAFF
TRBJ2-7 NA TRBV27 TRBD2 TGTGCCAGCAACCCTGCGGGGGAAGAGGGCTACGAGCAGTACTTC CASNPAGEEGYEQYF
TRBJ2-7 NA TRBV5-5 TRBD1 TGTGCCAGCAGCCCGGACAGGGGTAGCTCCTACGAGCAGTACTTC CASSPDRGSSYEQYF
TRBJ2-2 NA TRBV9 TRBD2 TGTGCCAGCAGCCTCCCTAGCGGGGGGAGCACCGGGGAGCTGTTTTTT CASSLPSGGSTGELFF
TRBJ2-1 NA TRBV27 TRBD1 TGTGCCAGCAGTCCCGGGACAGGGGTCTACAATGAGCAGTTCTTC CASSPGTGVYNEQFF
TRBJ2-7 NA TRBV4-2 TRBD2 TGTGCCAGCAGCCAAGAGAGGACTAGCGGGAGTGAATACGAGCAGTACTTC CASSQERTSGSEYEQYF
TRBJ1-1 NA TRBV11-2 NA TGTGCCAGCAGGGTTCCGGGTAGGCTTAACACTGAAGCTTTCTTT CASRVPGRLNTEAFF
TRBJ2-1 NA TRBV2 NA TGTGCCAGCAAGGGGTCGTACAATGAGCAGTTCTTC CASKGSYNEQFF
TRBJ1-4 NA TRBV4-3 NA TGCGCCAGCAGCCAGCAGCAGGGGCGTCCTAATGAAAAACTGTTTTTT CASSQQQGRPNEKLFF
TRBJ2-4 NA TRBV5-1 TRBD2 TGCGCCAGCAGGGGGGGGTCCGGCGAAAACATTCAGTACTTC CASRGGSGENIQYF
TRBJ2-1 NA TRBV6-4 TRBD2 TGTGCCAGCAGCCAACTTACTAGCGGGGGGCCCCGGTTCTTC CASSQLTSGGPRFF
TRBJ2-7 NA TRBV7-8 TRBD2 TGTGCCAGCAGTTTCCGACTAGCGGGAGTAGGGGAGCAGTACTTC CASSFRLAGVGEQYF
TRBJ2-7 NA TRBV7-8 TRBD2 TGTGCCAGCAATCTGGCCGGGGGGAGCTCCTACGAGCAGTACTTC CASNLAGGSSYEQYF
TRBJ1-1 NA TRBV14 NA TGTGCCAGCAGCCAAGTTTCACAGGGTTCTGCTGAAGCTTTCTTT CASSQVSQGSAEAFF
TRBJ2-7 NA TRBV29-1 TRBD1 TGCAGCGCCTCCGGGACAGGAAACGAGCAGTACTTC CSASGTGNEQYF
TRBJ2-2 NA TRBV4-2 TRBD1 TGTGCCAGCAGCCGAAAAACAGGGGGCGCCGACACCGGGGAGCTGTTTTTT CASSRKTGGADTGELFF
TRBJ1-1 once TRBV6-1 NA TGTGCCAGCCAAGGGGGGGGTAGCGCTGAAGCTTTCTTT CASQGGGSAEAFF
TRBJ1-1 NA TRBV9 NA TGTGCCAGCAGCCGAGACAGCGTCACTGAAGCTTTCTTT CASSRDSVTEAFF
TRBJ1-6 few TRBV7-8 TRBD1 TGTGCCAGCAGCCGACAGGGTCCTGGGTCACCCCTCCACTTT CASSRQGPGSPLHF
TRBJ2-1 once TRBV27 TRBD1 TGTGCCAGCAGTTTAGGCAGGACAGGGTGGAATGAGCAGTTCTTC CASSLGRTGWNEQFF
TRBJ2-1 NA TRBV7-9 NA TGTGCCAGCAAGGCAGGGAATAATGAGCAGTTCTTC CASKAGNNEQFF
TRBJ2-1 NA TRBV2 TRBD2 TGTGCCAGCAGTGAGGGACTATACAATGAGCAGTTCTTC CASSEGLYNEQFF
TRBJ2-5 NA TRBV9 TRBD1 TGTGCCAGCAGCGAAGGGGGCCGGCGGCTTGAGGAGACCCAGTACTTC CASSEGGRRLEETQYF
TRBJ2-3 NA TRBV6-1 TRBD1 TGTGCCAGCAGTCCGGGACAGGTGACAGATACGCAGTATTTT CASSPGQVTDTQYF
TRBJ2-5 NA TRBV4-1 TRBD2 TGCGCCAGCAGCTGGCGTAGCGGGGGGTCGGGGCAAGAGACCCAGTACTTC CASSWRSGGSGQETQYF
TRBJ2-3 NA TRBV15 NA TGTGCCACCAGCAGAGATGAGGTCCAGGGGGGAGATACGCAGTATTTT CATSRDEVQGGDTQYF
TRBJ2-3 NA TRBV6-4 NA TGTGCCAGCAGTGAGTCAGCGGCTAGCACAGATACGCAGTATTTT CASSESAASTDTQYF
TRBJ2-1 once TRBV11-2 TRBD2 TGTGCCAGCAGCTTCGCTAGCGGGAGGAATGAGCAGTTCTTC CASSFASGRNEQFF
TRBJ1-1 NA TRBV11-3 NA TGTGCCAGCAGCCCTAACTCGGGGACTGAAGCTTTCTTT CASSPNSGTEAFF
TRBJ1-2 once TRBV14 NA TGTGCCAGCAGCCCGCTACTTACCTATGGCTACACCTTC CASSPLLTYGYTF
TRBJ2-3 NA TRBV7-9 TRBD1 TGTGCCAGCAGCCTAGGGACAGGAGACACAGATACGCAGTATTTT CASSLGTGDTDTQYF
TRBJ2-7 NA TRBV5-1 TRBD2 TGCGCCAGCAGCTCGGGTCGGGGGGAGGGCTCTCGGGAGCAGTACTTC CASSSGRGEGSREQYF
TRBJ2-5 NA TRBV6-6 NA TGTGCCAGCACCCACAAAGAGACCCAGTACTTC CASTHKETQYF
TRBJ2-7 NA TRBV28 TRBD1 TGTGCCAGCAGCCCGACAGGGGCCTACGAGCAGTACTTC CASSPTGAYEQYF
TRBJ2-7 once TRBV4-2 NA TGTGCCAGCAGCTTAAGCCCCGGCGAGGGTTCCTACGAGCAGTACTTC CASSLSPGEGSYEQYF
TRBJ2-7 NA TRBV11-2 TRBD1 TGTGCCAGCAGCTCCCTAGGACAGGGACGCGGGGAGGCCTACGAGCAGTACTTC CASSSLGQGRGEAYEQYF